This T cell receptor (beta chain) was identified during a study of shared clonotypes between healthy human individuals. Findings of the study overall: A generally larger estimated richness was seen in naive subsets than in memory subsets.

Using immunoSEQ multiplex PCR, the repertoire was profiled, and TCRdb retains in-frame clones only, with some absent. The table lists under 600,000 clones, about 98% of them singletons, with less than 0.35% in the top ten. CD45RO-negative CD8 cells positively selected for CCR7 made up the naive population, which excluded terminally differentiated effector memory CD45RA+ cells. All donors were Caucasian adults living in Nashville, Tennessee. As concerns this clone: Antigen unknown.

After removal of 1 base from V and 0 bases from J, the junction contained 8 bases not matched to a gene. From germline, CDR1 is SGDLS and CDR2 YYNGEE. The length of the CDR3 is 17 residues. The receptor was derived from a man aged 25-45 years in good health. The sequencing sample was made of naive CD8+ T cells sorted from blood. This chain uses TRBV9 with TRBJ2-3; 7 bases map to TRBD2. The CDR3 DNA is TGTGCCAGCAGCGTAACAAGCGGGGAATCTAGCACAGATACGCAGTATTTT. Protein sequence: CASSVTSGESSTDTQYF.